The rows below give T cell receptor beta chains drawn from one sample of a study of T cells after yellow fever vaccination. Using its own MiXCR run on the 5' RACE reads, TCRdb lists one record per CDR3 protein. The table shows more than 95,000 distinct CDR3 sequences, with 5.5% to 8% occurring only once. The sequencing used CD4+ T cells sorted from PBMCs, collected approximately 47 days after the first yellow fever vaccination. The receptors originated from a man aged 18 to 30 who received the YFV17D yellow fever vaccine. Each CDR3 is given with its conserved first and last residue. A D gene is named only where the DNA matches it firmly. Clone size is shown for a subset of rows, as once, few, many or a class of expanded clone.

clone size: .; D gene: TRBD1; V gene: TRBV5-1; J gene: TRBJ2-5; CDR3 DNA: TGCGCCAGCAGCGTGACAGGGGTCGAGGCTGGGGAGACCCAGTACTTC; CDR3 protein: CASSVTGVEAGETQYF
clone size: many; D gene: .; V gene: TRBV20-1; J gene: TRBJ2-4; CDR3 DNA: TGCAGTGCTCCACCAGCAGGCCTAGCCAAAAACATTCAGTACTTC; CDR3 protein: CSAPPAGLAKNIQYF
clone size: many; D gene: .; V gene: TRBV12-3/TRBV12-4; J gene: TRBJ2-3; CDR3 DNA: TGTGCCAGCAGTCTGGAGGTGGGCACAGATACGCAGTATTTT; CDR3 protein: CASSLEVGTDTQYF
clone size: .; D gene: .; V gene: TRBV12-3/TRBV12-4; J gene: TRBJ1-4; CDR3 DNA: TGTGCCAGCAGTCCGAGAGTTAATGAAAAACTGTTTTTT; CDR3 protein: CASSPRVNEKLFF
clone size: many; D gene: .; V gene: TRBV5-1; J gene: TRBJ1-1; CDR3 DNA: TGCGCCAGCAGCTTGGGAAGACAAAACACTGAAGCTTTCTTT; CDR3 protein: CASSLGRQNTEAFF
clone size: few; D gene: TRBD1; V gene: TRBV24-1; J gene: TRBJ2-2; CDR3 DNA: TGTGCCACCAGTGACCCCCCCGGGACAGGGAACACCGGGGAGCTGTTTTTT; CDR3 protein: CATSDPPGTGNTGELFF
clone size: many; D gene: TRBD2; V gene: TRBV7-2; J gene: TRBJ2-1; CDR3 DNA: TGTGCCAGCAGCTTTTTACTAGCGGGGGGCAATGAGCAGTTCTTC; CDR3 protein: CASSFLLAGGNEQFF
clone size: many; D gene: .; V gene: TRBV4-3; J gene: TRBJ1-6; CDR3 DNA: TGCGCCAGCAGCCAAGACTGGGCAGGGTATTCACCCCTCCACTTT; CDR3 protein: CASSQDWAGYSPLHF
clone size: many; D gene: .; V gene: TRBV14; J gene: TRBJ1-2; CDR3 DNA: TGTGCCAGCAGCCGGCGGACTGCCGGAGGCTACACCTTC; CDR3 protein: CASSRRTAGGYTF
clone size: few; D gene: TRBD2; V gene: TRBV7-2; J gene: TRBJ2-1; CDR3 DNA: TGTGCCAGCAGCTCCGAGAGCGGGGGGCCGTACAATGAGCAGTTCTTC; CDR3 protein: CASSSESGGPYNEQFF
clone size: many; D gene: .; V gene: TRBV7-3; J gene: TRBJ2-5; CDR3 DNA: TGTGCCAGCAGCTTAAATCCAAACCAAGAGACCCAGTACTTC; CDR3 protein: CASSLNPNQETQYF
clone size: many; D gene: TRBD1; V gene: TRBV7-2; J gene: TRBJ2-2; CDR3 DNA: TGTGCCAGCAGCCCTAGGGGACAGGTGATCGGGGAGCTGTTTTTT; CDR3 protein: CASSPRGQVIGELFF
clone size: few; D gene: .; V gene: TRBV7-2; J gene: TRBJ1-2; CDR3 DNA: TGTGCCAGCAGCCCCTTTGGGGAGTTACTCTATGGCTACACCTTC; CDR3 protein: CASSPFGELLYGYTF
clone size: many; D gene: TRBD2; V gene: TRBV12-3/TRBV12-4; J gene: TRBJ2-7; CDR3 DNA: TGTGCCAGCAGATCCCTAGCGGGGGACTACGAGCAGTACTTC; CDR3 protein: CASRSLAGDYEQYF
clone size: many; D gene: .; V gene: TRBV5-1; J gene: TRBJ2-1; CDR3 DNA: TGCGCCAGCAGGGTAGGGCAGGGCGAGATTAATGAGCAGTTCTTC; CDR3 protein: CASRVGQGEINEQFF
clone size: many; D gene: .; V gene: TRBV4-1; J gene: TRBJ2-5; CDR3 DNA: TGCGCCAGCATTGGCTTACCCCAAGAGACCCAGTACTTC; CDR3 protein: CASIGLPQETQYF
clone size: many; D gene: .; V gene: TRBV29-1; J gene: TRBJ2-1; CDR3 DNA: TGCAGCGTCGCCAGGCCACCCCACCGTACCTCCTACAATGAGCAGTTCTTC; CDR3 protein: CSVARPPHRTSYNEQFF
clone size: many; D gene: .; V gene: TRBV18; J gene: TRBJ1-1; CDR3 DNA: TGTGCCAGCCAAGTCGGGGAGAACACTGAAGCTTTCTTT; CDR3 protein: CASQVGENTEAFF
clone size: many; D gene: .; V gene: TRBV30; J gene: TRBJ2-3; CDR3 DNA: TGTGCCTGGAGTGTACAAGGTACGCAGTATTTT; CDR3 protein: CAWSVQGTQYF
clone size: few; D gene: .; V gene: TRBV20-1; J gene: TRBJ2-3; CDR3 DNA: TGCAGTGCTAGGGCTAGACAGGTCAGCACAGATACGCAGTATTTT; CDR3 protein: CSARARQVSTDTQYF
clone size: .; D gene: .; V gene: TRBV29-1; J gene: TRBJ2-2; CDR3 DNA: TGCAGCGCCACCGGGACCGGGGAGCTGTTTTTT; CDR3 protein: CSATGTGELFF
clone size: .; D gene: TRBD2; V gene: TRBV24-1; J gene: TRBJ2-1; CDR3 DNA: TGTGCCACCAGTGATTCTAGCGGGGGGGGGGGTGAGCAGTTCTTC; CDR3 protein: CATSDSSGGGGEQFF
clone size: many; D gene: .; V gene: TRBV20-1; J gene: TRBJ1-5; CDR3 DNA: TGCAGTGCTAGAGACAGGGTTAGCAATCAGCCCCAGCATTTT; CDR3 protein: CSARDRVSNQPQHF
clone size: many; D gene: TRBD1; V gene: TRBV7-9; J gene: TRBJ1-5; CDR3 DNA: TGTGCCAGCAGCACCGACAGGGCCAATCAGCCCCAGCATTTT; CDR3 protein: CASSTDRANQPQHF
clone size: many; D gene: .; V gene: TRBV28; J gene: TRBJ2-1; CDR3 DNA: TGTGCCTCCCGGGGCTTGAACTCCTACAATGAGCAGTTCTTC; CDR3 protein: CASRGLNSYNEQFF
clone size: many; D gene: .; V gene: TRBV5-1; J gene: TRBJ2-4; CDR3 DNA: TGCGCCAGCAGGGGTTTAGCCAAAAACATTCAGTACTTC; CDR3 protein: CASRGLAKNIQYF
clone size: few; D gene: .; V gene: TRBV28; J gene: TRBJ2-7; CDR3 DNA: TGTGCCAGTTCCCCTACCGTGGCCTACGAGCAGTACTTC; CDR3 protein: CASSPTVAYEQYF
clone size: many; D gene: TRBD1; V gene: TRBV2; J gene: TRBJ2-5; CDR3 DNA: TGTGCCAGCAGTGTTGGAGGACAGGGAGTGGAGACCCAGTACTTC; CDR3 protein: CASSVGGQGVETQYF
clone size: many; D gene: TRBD2; V gene: TRBV6-5; J gene: TRBJ2-5; CDR3 DNA: TGTGCCAGCAGTTCCGCGGGAGGGGTAGAGACCCAGTACTTC; CDR3 protein: CASSSAGGVETQYF
clone size: few; D gene: .; V gene: TRBV9; J gene: TRBJ2-6; CDR3 DNA: TGTGCCAGCAGCACAGACTCTGGGGCCAACGTCCTGACTTTC; CDR3 protein: CASSTDSGANVLTF
clone size: many; D gene: .; V gene: TRBV28; J gene: TRBJ1-1; CDR3 DNA: TGTGCCAGCAGGAACTCACAGAACACTGAAGCTTTCTTT; CDR3 protein: CASRNSQNTEAFF
clone size: many; D gene: TRBD1; V gene: TRBV5-1; J gene: TRBJ2-5; CDR3 DNA: TGCGCCAGCAGGAGACAGGGGGGAATGGAGACCCAGTACTTC; CDR3 protein: CASRRQGGMETQYF
clone size: few; D gene: .; V gene: TRBV6-1; J gene: TRBJ2-7; CDR3 DNA: TGTGCCAGCAGTGAACAGCAGGGCGGAACCTACGAGCAGTACTTC; CDR3 protein: CASSEQQGGTYEQYF
clone size: many; D gene: .; V gene: TRBV20-1; J gene: TRBJ1-1; CDR3 DNA: TGCAGTGCTAGATCCCCGACAGTGAACACTGAAGCTTTCTTT; CDR3 protein: CSARSPTVNTEAFF
clone size: many; D gene: TRBD2; V gene: TRBV10-2; J gene: TRBJ2-3; CDR3 DNA: TGCGCCAGCAGTGATAGCGGGACTAGCGCAGATACGCAGTATTTT; CDR3 protein: CASSDSGTSADTQYF
clone size: many; D gene: .; V gene: TRBV6-5; J gene: TRBJ2-4; CDR3 DNA: TGTGCCAGCAGTTACTCGAGGGCCGAGTTAGCCAAAAACATTCAGTACTTC; CDR3 protein: CASSYSRAELAKNIQYF
clone size: many; D gene: .; V gene: TRBV18; J gene: TRBJ2-1; CDR3 DNA: TGTGCCAGCTCACGCCGCTCTCCAGGGGTGAACAATGAGCAGTTCTTC; CDR3 protein: CASSRRSPGVNNEQFF
clone size: many; D gene: .; V gene: TRBV6-2/TRBV6-3; J gene: TRBJ2-7; CDR3 DNA: TGTGCCAGCACCCCGACAGGGAGGTACGAGCAGTACTTC; CDR3 protein: CASTPTGRYEQYF
clone size: many; D gene: .; V gene: TRBV29-1; J gene: TRBJ2-3; CDR3 DNA: TGCAGCGTTGATCCTCGTAGGGCGGGGGATACGCAGTATTTT; CDR3 protein: CSVDPRRAGDTQYF